Below, 24 T cell receptor beta chains from the same sample are listed, as sequenced in a study of blood T cell repertoires in COVID-19. Clones were read by immunoSEQ multiplex PCR, and TCRdb kept only the in-frame ones, dropping some. There are 45,000 to 50,000 clones in the sample; 80% to 90% occur only once, and 2.6% lies in the top ten. Sequenced: peripheral blood. These receptors were collected from a woman at least 80 years old with COVID-19, enrolled during active disease.

The J gene is TRBJ1-6, the V gene TRBV6-2 or TRBV6-3, with TRBD1 as a possible D gene (5 bases). Germline loops: CDR1 MNHEY, CDR2 SVGEGT. This CDR3 contains 16 residues. The V and J ends lost 4 bases and 6 bases respectively, with 16 bases between them. CDR3: CASSLQRPDTNSPLHF. The CDR3, as DNA: TGTGCCAGCAGTTTGCAAAGACCGGACACTAATTCACCCCTCCACTTT.

The chain employs TRBV19 and TRBJ2-2; D ambiguous. CDR1 LNHDA and CDR2 SQIVND come from the germline V gene (reference sequence). This CDR3 comprises 15 residues. Trimming cost V 2 bases and J 3 bases, with 10 bases left between them. CDR3 amino acids: CASSIISTYTGELFF. The CDR3 DNA sequence: TGTGCCAGTAGTATAATTTCCACTTACACCGGGGAGCTGTTTTTT.

This clone was counted a few times. The chain joins TRBV6-5 to TRBJ1-3; D is possibly TRBD1 (6 bases). This CDR3 is built from 14 residues. The V end was cut by 7 bases, the J end by 2 bases, with 12 bases between. Germline V gene data show CDR1 as MNHEY and CDR2 as SVGAGI. CDR3 DNA: TGTGCCAGCAATCCACAGGGTACTGGAAACACCATATATTTT. Translation gives CASNPQGTGNTIYF.

This chain links TRBV5-1 with TRBJ1-3; D unresolved. The length of the CDR3 is 12 residues. Looked up from germline, CDR1 is SGHRS and CDR2 is YFSETQ. The germline V and J ends were trimmed by 4 bases and 4 bases, with 6 bases remaining between them. The CDR3 spells CASSPLGNTIYF. The CDR3 coding sequence is TGCGCCAGCAGCCCCCTAGGAAACACCATATATTTT.

V is TRBV19 and J is TRBJ2-3; 13 bases map to TRBD2. Per the germline V gene, CDR1 is LNHDA and CDR2 is SQIVND (reference sequence). This CDR3 region has 17 residues. J gave up 1 base and V 4 bases, and 5 bases lay outside the gene matches. The CDR3 region is CASSSGTSGTRTDTQYF. In DNA form, the CDR3 reads TGTGCCAGTAGTAGCGGGACTAGCGGGACGCGCACAGATACGCAGTATTTT.

This clone has a handful of counts. This sequence joins TRBV28 and TRBJ1-4; D is unclear. The CDR3 sequence is 15 residues long. The germline V and J ends were trimmed by 5 bases and 3 bases, with 13 bases remaining between them. Germline assignment: CDR1 MDHEN and CDR2 SYDVKM. CDR3 sequence reads: CASSPTGRANEKLFF. CDR3 coding DNA: TGTGCCAGCAGTCCCACTGGGCGGGCTAATGAAAAACTGTTTTTT.

The chain carries TRBV9 and TRBJ2-3, with D possibly TRBD2 on 6 matching bases. V lost 5 bases and J lost 2, with 15 bases in between. CDR1 is SGDLS, CDR2 YYNGEE, per germline. This CDR3 is built from 15 residues. The chain's CDR3 is CASSRSGQFTDTQYF. In DNA form, the CDR3 reads TGTGCCAGCAGTAGGAGCGGGCAATTCACAGATACGCAGTATTTT.

The CDR3 DNA reads as TGCAGCGTCGCTAGCAGCAGCGAGCAGTACTTC. Encoded protein: CSVASSSEQYF. V is TRBV29-1 and J is TRBJ2-7; possible D gene TRBD2, 5 bases. The V end lost 6 bases, the J end lost 6 bases, and 12 bases lay between the germline ends. The germline V gene encodes CDR1 SQVTM and CDR2 ANQGSEA. CDR3 size: 11 residues.

This chain uses TRBV7-2 with TRBJ1-4; 10 bases map to TRBD1. CDR3 size: 15 residues. V trimming: 1 base; J trimming: 6 bases; junction bases outside the gene matches: 2. The germline CDR1 and CDR2 sequences are SGHTA and FQGNSA. The CDR3 nucleotides are TGTGCCAGCAGCTTAGTGGGGACAGGGGATGAAAAACTGTTTTTT. Translated: CASSLVGTGDEKLFF.

The CDR3 here is CASRPGGSQETQYF. CDR3 sequence (DNA): TGTGCCAGCAGACCAGGGGGGAGCCAAGAGACCCAGTACTTC. The chain joins TRBV28 to TRBJ2-5, with TRBD1 as a possible D gene (7 bases). The germline gives CDR1 MDHEN, CDR2 SYDVKM. V was shortened by 6 bases and J by 1 base, with 12 bases between the two germline ends. The CDR3 consists of 14 residues.

There are a few counts of this clone. The chain has TRBV19 and TRBJ2-2; no clear D. Germline V gives CDR1 LNHDA, CDR2 SQIVND (reference sequence). The CDR3 covers 15 residues. Trimming shortened V by 3 bases and J by 5 bases, and 13 bases separated the two germline ends. The CDR3 here is CASSIRQLLTGELFF. Here the CDR3 DNA reads TGTGCCAGTAGTATCAGGCAGCTTTTAACCGGGGAGCTGTTTTTT.

This chain uses TRBV19 with TRBJ1-3; TRBD1 matches at 8 bases. This CDR3 has 15 residues. The germline V gene has CDR1 LNHDA and CDR2 SQIVND (reference sequence). V dropped 6 bases and J dropped 2; count of bases not matched to a gene: 6. The CDR3 loop is CASRLQGGAGNTIYF. DNA of the CDR3: TGTGCCAGTAGACTACAGGGGGGCGCTGGAAACACCATATATTTT.

The genes are TRBV4-1 and TRBJ2-1; 12 nucleotides agree with TRBD2. J lost 5 bases, V lost 3 bases, and 8 bases had no gene match. This CDR3 spans 17 amino acids. In germline, CDR1 is MGHRA, CDR2 YSYEKL. This CDR3 reads CASSQTLAGGRDNEQFF. The CDR3 DNA follows: TGCGCCAGCAGCCAGACTCTAGCGGGAGGGCGCGACAATGAGCAGTTCTTC.

This chain links TRBV5-1 with TRBJ1-2; D perhaps matches TRBD1 (5 bases). CDR1 is SGHRS and CDR2 is YFSETQ in the germline V gene. The CDR3 extends over 16 amino acids. V dropped 0 bases and J dropped 2 bases, with 14 bases sitting between them. Here the CDR3 reads CASSLDWGAVNYGYTF. The CDR3 DNA is TGCGCCAGCAGCTTGGATTGGGGCGCAGTAAACTATGGCTACACCTTC.

V gene TRBV14 combines with J gene TRBJ1-2, with D possibly TRBD1 on 5 matching bases. The germline V gene has CDR1 SGHDN and CDR2 FVKESK. V was trimmed by 2 bases and J by 4 bases, leaving 14 bases between them. The CDR3 consists of 15 residues. CDR3: CASSQNAGPLYGYTF. CDR3 DNA: TGTGCCAGCAGCCAAAACGCAGGGCCTCTCTATGGCTACACCTTC.

Concerning this clone itself: An end of the junction does not agree with germline; a read error may underlie this. The CDR3 nucleotides are TGTGCCAGCAGGCGGGACAGGGATCGTGGGGGAGCACTTTTT. This encodes CASRRDRDRGGALF. The chain couples TRBV2 to TRBJ1-1, with 9 bases fitting TRBD1. The CDR3 consists of 14 residues. The V gene's germline CDR1 is SNHLY and CDR2 FYNNEI. Looking up the rest from reference TRBV2 and TRBJ1-1 gives the full variable domain: EPEVTQTPSHQVTQMGQEVILRCVPISNHLYFYWYRQILGQKVEFLVSFYNNEISEKSEIFDDQFSVERPDGSNFTLKIRSTKLEDSAMYFCASRRDRDRGGALFGQGTRLTVV.

This rearrangement joins TRBV19 to TRBJ2-3, with 11 nucleotides matching TRBD1. Germline trimming cut 5 bases from V and 3 bases from J; bases unmatched to any gene: 4. The germline V gene encodes CDR1 LNHDA and CDR2 SQIVND (reference sequence). The length of the CDR3 is 15 residues. The DNA for the CDR3 is TGTGCCAGTAGTCCGGGACAGGGGGGGACAGATACGCAGTATTTT. Translation: CASSPGQGGTDTQYF.

This chain connects TRBV15 to TRBJ1-6, with D unresolved. CDR1 LNHNV and CDR2 YYDKDF come from the germline V gene (reference sequence). V was cut by 5 bases and J by 7 bases, with 15 bases left in between. The CDR3 is 15 residues long. This CDR3 reads CATSDKRGGNSPLHF. The DNA for the CDR3 is TGTGCCACCAGCGACAAGCGGGGAGGGAATTCACCCCTCCACTTT.

CDR3 DNA sequence: TGTGCCAGTAGTATAGGGGCAACAGGGGTGACAAACATTCAGTACTTC. Translated, it gives CASSIGATGVTNIQYF. V and J are TRBV19 and TRBJ2-4, with 7 bases lining up with TRBD1. The CDR3 covers 16 residues. Germline CDR1 LNHDA, CDR2 SQIVND (reference sequence). V gave up 1 base and J gave up 6 bases; unmatched junction bases: 9.

The chain employs TRBV5-8 and TRBJ1-3; D uncertain. Germline-derived CDR1 and CDR2 are SGHTS and YDEGEE. The CDR3 contains 16 residues. Trimming took off 0 bases at V and 0 bases at J, with 10 bases between the two ends. The CDR3 bases are TGTGCCAGCAGCTTGGTCGTGCTTAGCTCTGGAAACACCATATATTTT. This codes for CASSLVVLSSGNTIYF.

V gene TRBV7-8 combines with J gene TRBJ2-2, with D perhaps matching TRBD2 (7 bases). The CDR3 loop spans 17 amino acids. Trimming left V 5 bases short and J 0 bases short, with 16 bases between. In germline, CDR1 is SGHVS, CDR2 FQNEAQ. CDR3 in amino acids: CASSLASGGPNTGELFF. Here the CDR3 DNA reads TGTGCCAGCAGCCTCGCCTCCGGGGGGCCGAACACCGGGGAGCTGTTTTTT. Drawing the rest from reference TRBV7-8 and TRBJ2-2, the complete variable domain is GAGVSQSPRYKVAKRGQDVALRCDPISGHVSLFWYQQALGQGPEFLTYFQNEAQLDKSGLPSDRFFAERPEGSVSTLKIQRTQQEDSAVYLCASSLASGGPNTGELFFGEGSRLTVL.

The chain couples TRBV5-1 to TRBJ2-1; 11 positions agree with TRBD2. CDR1 is SGHRS and CDR2 is YFSETQ in the germline V gene. This CDR3 comprises 13 residues. Losses at the gene ends were 5 bases for V and 10 bases for J; bases not matched to a gene: 5. CDR3 sequence reads: CASSEASGGEQFF. DNA for the CDR3: TGCGCCAGCAGTGAAGCTAGCGGGGGGGAGCAGTTCTTC.

The CDR3: CAWSVPQDAYEQYF. The CDR3 DNA sequence: TGTGCCTGGAGTGTACCCCAGGATGCCTACGAGCAGTACTTC. The chain is built from TRBV30 and TRBJ2-7, with unresolved D. V lost 0 bases and J 2 bases, leaving 11 bases between the germline ends. Looked up from germline, CDR1 is GTSNPN and CDR2 is SVGIG (reference sequence). CDR3 size: 14 residues.

This clone has a single count. The junction does not match germline at one end; this may be a read error. The chain is built from TRBV7-7 and TRBJ2-5, with D unresolved. CDR1 is SSHAT, CDR2 FNYEAQ, per germline (reference sequence). The CDR3 length is 13 residues. In DNA, the CDR3 is TGTGCTAGCAGCCAAGCTAATCCAGGGACCCAGTACTTC. It yields the protein CASSQANPGTQYF.